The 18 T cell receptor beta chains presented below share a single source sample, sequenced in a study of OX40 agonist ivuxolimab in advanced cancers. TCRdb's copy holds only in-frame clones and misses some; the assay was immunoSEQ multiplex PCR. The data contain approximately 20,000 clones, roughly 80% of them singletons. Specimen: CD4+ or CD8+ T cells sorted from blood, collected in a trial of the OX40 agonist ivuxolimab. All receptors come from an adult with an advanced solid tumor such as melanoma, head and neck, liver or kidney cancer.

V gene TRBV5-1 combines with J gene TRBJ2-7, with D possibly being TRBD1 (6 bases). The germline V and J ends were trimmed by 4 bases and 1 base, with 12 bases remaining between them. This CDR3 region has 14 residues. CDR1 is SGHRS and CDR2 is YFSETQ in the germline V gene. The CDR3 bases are TGCGCCAGCAGCCAGCGTCAGGGGTCCTACGAGCAGTACTTC. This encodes CASSQRQGSYEQYF.

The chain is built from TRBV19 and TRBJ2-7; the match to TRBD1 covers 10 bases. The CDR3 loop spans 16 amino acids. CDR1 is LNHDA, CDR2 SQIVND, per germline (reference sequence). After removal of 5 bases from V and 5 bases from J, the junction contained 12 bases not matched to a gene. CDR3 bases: TGTGCCAGTAGTGTCTCCTGGGGGACAGGGGTGCACGAGCAGTACTTC. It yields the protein CASSVSWGTGVHEQYF.

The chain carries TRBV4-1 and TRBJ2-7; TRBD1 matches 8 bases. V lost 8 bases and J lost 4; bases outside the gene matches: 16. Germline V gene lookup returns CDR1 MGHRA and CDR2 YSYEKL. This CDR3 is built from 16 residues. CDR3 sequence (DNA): TGCGCCAGCTGTGAAGTAATTGGGACAGGCCCTTACGAGCAGTACTTC. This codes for CASCEVIGTGPYEQYF.

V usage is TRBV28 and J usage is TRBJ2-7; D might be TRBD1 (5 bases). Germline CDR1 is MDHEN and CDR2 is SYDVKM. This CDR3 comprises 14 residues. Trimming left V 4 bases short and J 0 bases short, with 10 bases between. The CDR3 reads CASSWGRTSYEQYF. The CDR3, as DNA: TGTGCCAGCAGTTGGGGCAGGACCTCCTACGAGCAGTACTTC.

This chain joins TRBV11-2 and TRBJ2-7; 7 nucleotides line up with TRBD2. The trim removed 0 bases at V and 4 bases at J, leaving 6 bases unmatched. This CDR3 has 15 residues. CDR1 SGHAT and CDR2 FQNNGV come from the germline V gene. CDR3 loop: CASSLDVPSGYEQYF. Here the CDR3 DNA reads TGTGCCAGCAGCTTAGATGTACCTAGCGGATACGAGCAGTACTTC.

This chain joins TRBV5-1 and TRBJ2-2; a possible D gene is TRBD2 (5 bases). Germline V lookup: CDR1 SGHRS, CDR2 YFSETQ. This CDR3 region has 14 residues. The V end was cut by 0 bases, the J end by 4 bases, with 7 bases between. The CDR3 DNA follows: TGCGCCAGCAGCTTGGGGGCGGGCACCGGGGAGCTGTTTTTT. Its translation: CASSLGAGTGELFF.

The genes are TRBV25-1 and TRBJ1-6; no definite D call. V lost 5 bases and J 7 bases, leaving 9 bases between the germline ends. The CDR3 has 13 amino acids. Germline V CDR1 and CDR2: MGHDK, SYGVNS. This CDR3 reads CASSPPANSPLHF. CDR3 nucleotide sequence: TGTGCCAGCAGTCCCCCAGCAAATTCACCCCTCCACTTT.

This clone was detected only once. CDR3 protein: CASQRGGSYSNQPQHF. As DNA, the CDR3 is TGTGCCAGCCAAAGGGGAGGGTCTTATAGCAATCAGCCCCAGCATTTT. The V gene is TRBV19, the J gene TRBJ1-5; a weak D match, TRBD1 (5 bases). Germline CDR1 is LNHDA and CDR2 is SQIVND (reference sequence). V lost 9 bases to trimming and J lost 0 bases, with 18 bases between them. The CDR3 runs 16 residues.

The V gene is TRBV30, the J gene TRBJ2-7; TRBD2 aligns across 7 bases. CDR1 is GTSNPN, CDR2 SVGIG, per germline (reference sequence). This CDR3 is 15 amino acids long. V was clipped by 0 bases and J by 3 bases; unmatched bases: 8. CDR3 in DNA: TGTGCCTGGAGTGTAGCGGGAACTTACCGCTACGAGCAGTACTTC. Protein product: CAWSVAGTYRYEQYF.

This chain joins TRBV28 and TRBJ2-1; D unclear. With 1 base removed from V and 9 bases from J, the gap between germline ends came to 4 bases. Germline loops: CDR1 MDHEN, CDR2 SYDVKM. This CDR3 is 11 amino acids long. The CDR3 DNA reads TGTGCCAGCAGTTTATTGGGTGAGCAGTTCTTC. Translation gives CASSLLGEQFF.

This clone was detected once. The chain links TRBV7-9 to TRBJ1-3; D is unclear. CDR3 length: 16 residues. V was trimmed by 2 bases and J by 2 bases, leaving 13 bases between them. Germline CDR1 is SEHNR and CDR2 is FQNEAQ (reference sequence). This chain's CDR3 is CASSLYLTKTGNTIYF. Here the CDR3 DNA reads TGTGCCAGCAGCTTATATCTTACCAAAACTGGAAACACCATATATTTT. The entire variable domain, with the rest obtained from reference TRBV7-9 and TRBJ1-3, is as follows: DTGVSQNPRHKITKRGQNVTFRCDPISEHNRLYWYRQTLGQGPEFLTYFQNEAQLEKSRLLSDRFSAERPKGSFSTLEIQRTEQGDSAMYLCASSLYLTKTGNTIYFGEGSWLTVV.

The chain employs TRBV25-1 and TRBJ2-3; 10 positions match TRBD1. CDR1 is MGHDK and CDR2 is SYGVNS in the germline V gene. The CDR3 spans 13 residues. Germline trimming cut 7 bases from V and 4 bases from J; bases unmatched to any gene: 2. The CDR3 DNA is TGTGCCAGCACGACAGGGGGCGCAGATACGCAGTATTTT. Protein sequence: CASTTGGADTQYF.

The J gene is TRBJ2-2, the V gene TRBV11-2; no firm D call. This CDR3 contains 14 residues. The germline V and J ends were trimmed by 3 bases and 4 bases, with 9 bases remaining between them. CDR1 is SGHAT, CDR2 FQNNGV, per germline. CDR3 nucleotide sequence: TGTGCCAGCAGCTTGGAACAGATCACCGGGGAGCTGTTTTTT. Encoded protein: CASSLEQITGELFF.

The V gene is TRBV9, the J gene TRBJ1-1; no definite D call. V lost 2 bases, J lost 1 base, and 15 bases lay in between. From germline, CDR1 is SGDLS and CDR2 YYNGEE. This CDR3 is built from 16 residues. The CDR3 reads CASSVISRRPNTEAFF. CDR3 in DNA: TGTGCCAGCAGCGTCATCAGCAGGAGGCCGAACACTGAAGCTTTCTTT.

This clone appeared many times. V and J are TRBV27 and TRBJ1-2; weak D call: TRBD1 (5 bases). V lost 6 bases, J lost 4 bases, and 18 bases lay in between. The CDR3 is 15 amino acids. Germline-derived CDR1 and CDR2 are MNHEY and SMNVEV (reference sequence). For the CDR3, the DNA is TGTGCCAGCAGGCCAACCGGGGGAGGGATCTATGGCTACACCTTC. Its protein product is CASRPTGGGIYGYTF.

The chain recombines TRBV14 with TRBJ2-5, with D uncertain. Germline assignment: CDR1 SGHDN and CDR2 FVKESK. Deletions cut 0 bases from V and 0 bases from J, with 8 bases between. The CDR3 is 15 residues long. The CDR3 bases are TGTGCCAGCAGCCAAGAGAGTAGGTACCAAGAGACCCAGTACTTC. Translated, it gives CASSQESRYQETQYF.

CDR3 loop: CASSYSPDGNTEAFF. CDR3 coding DNA: TGTGCCAGCAGTTACTCACCGGATGGGAACACTGAAGCTTTCTTT. The chain combines TRBV6-5 with TRBJ1-1; D call uncertain. Trimming cost V 0 bases and J 1 base, with 9 bases left between them. The CDR3 length is 15 residues. From germline, CDR1 is MNHEY and CDR2 SVGAGI.

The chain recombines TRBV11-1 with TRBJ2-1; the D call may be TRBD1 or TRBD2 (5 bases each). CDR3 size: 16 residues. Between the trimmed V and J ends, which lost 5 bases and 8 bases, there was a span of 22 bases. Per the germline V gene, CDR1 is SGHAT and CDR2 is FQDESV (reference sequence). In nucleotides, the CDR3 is TGTGCCAGCAGCACGCTAGTGGGGGTCGCTGAGGATGAGCAGTTCTTC. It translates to CASSTLVGVAEDEQFF.